The 28 T cell receptor beta chains in this list originate from one sample, sequenced in a study of T cells in tumors after PD-1 blockade. Method: immunoSEQ multiplex PCR; TCRdb's copy keeps in-frame clones and lacks some. The sample has 20,000 to 25,000 clones, about 77% seen once. The specimen comprised PBMCs, sampled before anti-PD-1 treatment. The source is a human donor with basal cell carcinoma.

This clone was found a few times. The chain recombines TRBV28 with TRBJ2-7; D remains ambiguous. CDR3 length: 15 residues. CDR1 and CDR2 from the germline V gene are MDHEN and SYDVKM. V lost 3 bases and J 12 bases, leaving 24 bases between the germline ends. The CDR3 nucleotides are TGTGCCAGCAGTTTTCATCGAGCGTCAGCGCCCCTCCGGTACTTC. Translating it yields CASSFHRASAPLRYF.

The chain recombines TRBV6-1 with TRBJ2-1; D uncertain. CDR1 and CDR2 (germline): MNHNS, SASEGT. The CDR3 sequence is 15 residues long. Between the trimmed V and J ends, which lost 3 bases and 1 base, there was a span of 10 bases. The CDR3 bases are TGTGCCAGCAGTGAGAGTCCCGGTTCCTACAATGAGCAGTTCTTC. Protein product: CASSESPGSYNEQFF.

The chain links TRBV2 to TRBJ1-1; D remains ambiguous. CDR3 length: 14 residues. Germline V gene data show CDR1 as SNHLY and CDR2 as FYNNEI. Between the trimmed V and J ends, which lost 7 bases and 0 bases, there was a span of 12 bases. DNA of the CDR3: TGTGCCAGCATGGTGGACGGTGTGAACACTGAAGCTTTCTTT. Translation gives CASMVDGVNTEAFF.

About this clone: A junction boundary mismatches the germline segment, possibly from a read error. The chain combines TRBV7-9 with TRBJ2-2; TRBD2 matches at 9 bases. Germline CDR1 is SEHNR and CDR2 is FQNEAQ (reference sequence). There are 19 residues in the CDR3. The CDR3 nucleotides are TGCGCCAGCAGCTTCCTTCCGGTGCGGGGGGGGCCGTTCACCGGGGAGCTGTTTTTT. Amino acids: CASSFLPVRGGPFTGELFF.

This sequence joins TRBV11-2 and TRBJ2-3, with TRBD2 identical over 11 bases. Germline values: CDR1 SGHAT, CDR2 FQNNGV. The CDR3 extends over 18 amino acids. V lost 1 base and J lost 0; bases outside the gene matches: 6. CDR3 protein: CASSLVVSGGGSTDTQYF. As DNA, the CDR3 is TGTGCCAGCAGCTTAGTCGTTAGCGGGGGGGGGAGCACAGATACGCAGTATTTT.

A remark on this clone: The sample has other DNA sequences that encode this CDR3 too. The genes are TRBV2 and TRBJ2-1, with 8 bases fitting TRBD2. The germline gives CDR1 SNHLY, CDR2 FYNNEI. The CDR3 runs to 19 residues. Trimming took 11 bases from V and 0 from J; bases not matched to a gene: 21. The chain's CDR3 is CAPCYGGARVGSSYNEQFF. The CDR3 region has the DNA TGTGCCCCCTGTTACGGGGGGGCGCGGGTGGGGAGCTCCTACAATGAGCAGTTCTTC.

The CDR3 DNA follows: TGTGCCAGCAGCGTAGACTATAGCAATCAGCCCCAGCATTTT. Translation: CASSVDYSNQPQHF. The chain joins TRBV9 to TRBJ1-5; D gene uncertain. Trimming stripped 0 bases from V and 0 bases from J, with 4 bases between. The CDR3 has 14 residues. Germline V gives CDR1 SGDLS, CDR2 YYNGEE.

This rearrangement joins TRBV7-9 to TRBJ1-4; 7 bases fit TRBD1. Per the germline V gene, CDR1 is SEHNR and CDR2 is FQNEAQ (reference sequence). The CDR3 runs to 15 residues. Unmatched junction bases numbered 5, after V lost 4 bases and J lost 3 bases. DNA of the CDR3: TGTGCCAGCAGCTACAACAGGGGTTCTAATGAAAAACTGTTTTTT. Its protein product is CASSYNRGSNEKLFF.

The chain links TRBV6-5 to TRBJ2-3; 7 positions agree with TRBD2. The CDR3 runs 13 residues. V lost 6 bases, J lost 2 bases, and 2 bases stayed unmatched. Germline V CDR1 and CDR2: MNHEY, SVGAGI. The DNA for the CDR3 is TGTGCCAGCAGGCGGGGGATCACAGATACGCAGTATTTT. Translating gives CASRRGITDTQYF.

The chain combines TRBV24-1 with TRBJ2-5; the D gene is possibly TRBD2 (5 bases). Germline CDR1 reads KGHDR; CDR2 reads SFDVKD. V shed 4 bases and J shed 2 bases, with 7 bases lying between them. The CDR3 has 13 amino acids. The CDR3 nucleotides read TGTGCCACCAGTGACGGGGTACAAGAGACCCAGTACTTC. This gives the protein CATSDGVQETQYF.

This chain uses TRBV2 with TRBJ2-5; 7 positions agree with TRBD2. The junction had 10 bases not matched to a gene; V was cut back by 7 bases and J by 5 bases. CDR1 SNHLY and CDR2 FYNNEI come from the germline V gene. CDR3 length: 14 amino acids. CDR3 sequence reads: CASNRLPGGETQYF. The CDR3 DNA reads TGTGCCAGCAATAGACTGCCCGGGGGGGAGACCCAGTACTTC.

This chain joins TRBV5-1 and TRBJ1-3, with D perhaps matching TRBD1 (5 bases). This CDR3 region has 16 residues. The V end lost 4 bases, the J end lost 0 bases, and 14 bases lay between the germline ends. Germline V gene data show CDR1 as SGHRS and CDR2 as YFSETQ. The CDR3 protein is CASSPRDGASGNTIYF. In DNA, the CDR3 is TGCGCCAGCAGCCCACGGGACGGAGCCTCTGGAAACACCATATATTTT. Drawing the rest from reference TRBV5-1 and TRBJ1-3, the complete variable domain is KAGVTQTPRYLIKTRGQQVTLSCSPISGHRSVSWYQQTPGQGLQFLFEYFSETQRNKGNFPGRFSGRQFSNSRSEMNVSTLELGDSALYLCASSPRDGASGNTIYFGEGSWLTVV.

The chain combines TRBV19 with TRBJ2-1, with 9 nucleotides matching TRBD2. Trimming at V came to 4 bases and at J to 7 bases, leaving 11 bases not matched to a gene. Germline V gives CDR1 LNHDA, CDR2 SQIVND (reference sequence). The CDR3 has 16 amino acids. CDR3 sequence reads: CASSTQGGSGRNEQFF. CDR3 bases: TGTGCCAGTAGTACTCAAGGAGGTAGCGGGAGAAATGAGCAGTTCTTC.

The rearrangement joins TRBV19 to TRBJ2-7, with D unclear. CDR1 is LNHDA, CDR2 SQIVND, per germline (reference sequence). CDR3 length: 13 residues. The V and J ends lost 5 bases and 3 bases respectively, with 11 bases between them. This CDR3 is CASSLMTNYEQYF. In nucleotides, the CDR3 is TGTGCCAGTAGTTTAATGACCAACTACGAGCAGTACTTC.

The chain joins TRBV5-4 to TRBJ2-2, with 9 bases aligning to TRBD1. Trimming at V came to 3 bases and at J to 0 bases, leaving 9 bases not matched to a gene. CDR3 length equals 18 residues. Per the germline V gene, CDR1 is SGHNT and CDR2 is YYREEE (reference sequence). The CDR3 spells CASSSGTGRFANTGELFF. In nucleotides, the CDR3 is TGTGCCAGCAGCTCAGGGACAGGGAGGTTCGCGAACACCGGGGAGCTGTTTTTT.

The J gene is TRBJ1-2, the V gene TRBV19; weak D call: TRBD1 (5 bases). Trimming took 0 bases from V and 3 from J, leaving 8 bases between them. This CDR3 spans 14 amino acids. Germline loops: CDR1 LNHDA, CDR2 SQIVND (reference sequence). The CDR3 DNA reads as TGTGCCAGTAGTATAGACCCGACAGACTATGGCTACACCTTC. Its protein product is CASSIDPTDYGYTF. Full variable domain (rest looked up from reference TRBV19 and TRBJ1-2): DGGITQSPKYLFRKEGQNVTLSCEQNLNHDAMYWYRQDPGQGLRLIYYSQIVNDFQKGDIAEGYSVSREKKESFPLTVTSAQKNPTAFYLCASSIDPTDYGYTFGSGTRLTVV.

The genes are TRBV3-1 (or the pseudogene TRBV3-2) and TRBJ2-2; 9 bases line up with TRBD2. V lost 0 bases to trimming and J lost 11 bases; unmatched junction nucleotides: 10. CDR3 size: 16 residues. The germline V gene has CDR1 LGHDT and CDR2 YNNKEL (reference sequence). CDR3 in amino acids: CASSQDDSGGGEELFF. The CDR3 DNA reads as TGTGCCAGCAGCCAAGATGATAGCGGGGGAGGTGAAGAGCTGTTTTTT.

The CDR3 is CASHNLAGKGYEQYF. In DNA form, the CDR3 reads TGCGCCAGCCACAACCTAGCGGGGAAGGGCTACGAGCAGTACTTC. The chain joins TRBV5-1 to TRBJ2-7, with 9 bases matching TRBD2. J gave up 3 bases and V 7 bases, and 11 bases lay outside the gene matches. The germline CDR1 and CDR2 sequences are SGHRS and YFSETQ. The CDR3 has 15 residues.

The V and J genes are TRBV5-5 and TRBJ1-1; TRBD1 aligns across 8 bases. Germline V gene sequence: CDR1 SGHKS, CDR2 YYEKEE (reference sequence). This CDR3 region has 18 residues. The ends lost 3 bases at V and 3 bases at J; junction bases unmatched: 16. DNA for the CDR3: TGTGCCAGCAGCTCCCCTAGGGGTCGGACAGGGTGGGACACTGAAGCTTTCTTT. Translation: CASSSPRGRTGWDTEAFF.

The CDR3 nucleotides read TGTGCCAGCAGTGCCTTAGTGGGTACCTATAGCAATCAGCCCCAGCATTTT. It is translated as CASSALVGTYSNQPQHF. This sequence joins TRBV6-1 and TRBJ1-5; the D is unclear. The CDR3 is 17 amino acids. Germline loops: CDR1 MNHNS, CDR2 SASEGT. The V end was cut by 4 bases, the J end by 0 bases, with 16 bases between.

This clone was picked up one time. This chain joins TRBV19 and TRBJ2-1; either TRBD1 or TRBD2 may supply D (5 bases each). V lost 6 bases to trimming and J lost 3 bases, with 15 bases between them. Germline lookup yields CDR1 LNHDA and CDR2 SQIVND (reference sequence). This CDR3 has 15 amino acids. CDR3 protein: CASSAQGVDYNEQFF. Here the CDR3 DNA reads TGTGCCAGTAGCGCCCAGGGAGTTGACTACAATGAGCAGTTCTTC.

This clone has only a few counts. The J gene is TRBJ1-5, the V gene TRBV27; 8 bases are shared with TRBD1. The CDR3 sequence is 16 residues long. Germline lookup yields CDR1 MNHEY and CDR2 SMNVEV (reference sequence). V shed 5 bases and J 0 bases; nucleotides not matched to a gene: 6. The CDR3 DNA is TGTGCCAGCAGTCCTAGGACAGGGTATAGCAATCAGCCCCAGCATTTT. Protein product: CASSPRTGYSNQPQHF.

The rearrangement joins TRBV5-4 to TRBJ2-1, with 11 bases lining up with TRBD2. Germline V gene sequence: CDR1 SGHNT, CDR2 YYREEE (reference sequence). The CDR3 runs 16 residues. With V trimmed by 1 base and J by 7 bases, 7 bases remained unmatched. The CDR3 nucleotides read TGTGCCAGCAGCTTGAACATAGCGGGAGGGCGGAATGAGCAGTTCTTC. As protein: CASSLNIAGGRNEQFF.

The gene calls are TRBV2 and TRBJ1-1, with no clear D. V lost 1 base to trimming and J lost 7 bases, with 4 bases between them. CDR3 length: 11 residues. CDR1 and CDR2 (germline): SNHLY, FYNNEI. The CDR3 protein is CASSEDSEAFF. The CDR3 DNA sequence: TGTGCCAGCAGTGAAGACAGTGAAGCTTTCTTT.

This clone was counted once. The V gene is TRBV7-2, the J gene TRBJ1-1; D is unresolved. This CDR3 is built from 14 residues. Germline lookup yields CDR1 SGHTA and CDR2 FQGNSA. Trimming took 2 bases from V and 6 from J, leaving 13 bases between them. The DNA for the CDR3 is TGTGCCAGCAGCTTACGGTCCGCCCTGGCTGAAGCTTTCTTT. Its protein is CASSLRSALAEAFF.

The chain joins TRBV19 to TRBJ2-2, with unresolved D. V gave up 1 base and J gave up 1 base, with 1 base separating them. The CDR3 sequence is 13 residues long. Germline values: CDR1 LNHDA, CDR2 SQIVND (reference sequence). The CDR3 sequence: CASSIVNTGELFF. DNA of the CDR3: TGTGCCAGTAGTATAGTGAACACCGGGGAGCTGTTTTTT.

CDR3 sequence reads: CAWSVLYHRQFSNQPQHF. The CDR3 region has the DNA TGTGCCTGGAGTGTACTGTACCACCGACAGTTTAGCAATCAGCCCCAGCATTTT. The chain couples TRBV30 to TRBJ1-5; perhaps TRBD1 as D (5 bases). This CDR3 has 18 residues. The germline gives CDR1 GTSNPN, CDR2 SVGIG (reference sequence). V shed 0 bases and J shed 0 bases, with 18 bases lying between them.

The chain employs TRBV12-3 or TRBV12-4 and TRBJ2-7; D is perhaps TRBD2 (6 bases). The CDR3 runs 12 residues. Between the trimmed V and J ends, which lost 4 bases and 12 bases, there was a span of 16 bases. CDR3 residues: CASSSAGRRGYF. The DNA of the CDR3 is TGTGCCAGCAGTTCCGCCGGGAGACGGGGGTACTTC.